The 12 T cell receptor beta chains in this list originate from one sample, sequenced in a study of T cell responses to AZD1222 COVID-19 vaccine. Sequenced by immunoSEQ multiplex PCR; TCRdb stores in-frame clones only, minus some. The sample lists approximately 200,000 clones, about 93% occurring once. This specimen was peripheral blood, taken 28 days after the second AZD1222 dose. The receptors were sampled from an adult who received the AZD1222 COVID-19 vaccine.

The chain joins TRBV2 to TRBJ2-2; 7 bases align to TRBD2. CDR3 length equals 14 residues. With V trimmed by 7 bases and J by 5 bases, 7 bases remained unmatched. Per the germline V gene, CDR1 is SNHLY and CDR2 is FYNNEI. The DNA for the CDR3 is TGTGCCAGCAATCGACTAGCCGAGACCGGGGAGCTGTTTTTT. This translates into CASNRLAETGELFF.

This sequence joins TRBV6-2 or TRBV6-3 and TRBJ1-6, with TRBD1 matching over 7 bases. The CDR3 is made up of 15 amino acids. V was pared by 3 bases and J by 7 bases, with 6 bases of the junction left unmatched. Germline V CDR1 and CDR2: MNHEY, SVGEGT. In DNA form, the CDR3 reads TGTGCCAGCAGTTATCGCACAGGGGTAAATTCACCCCTCCACTTT. It translates to CASSYRTGVNSPLHF.

The rearrangement joins TRBV5-6 to TRBJ1-5, with a possible D match to TRBD1 (5 bases). The CDR3 covers 12 residues. From germline, CDR1 is SGHDT and CDR2 YYEEEE. Between the trimmed V and J ends, which lost 3 bases and 9 bases, there was a span of 10 bases. CDR3 region: CASSSGSRPQHF. In nucleotides, the CDR3 is TGTGCCAGCAGCTCAGGGTCTCGGCCCCAGCATTTT.

CDR3 bases: TGTGCCAGCAGCTTAAATGGGGTATCGAACACTGAAGCTTTCTTT. It translates to CASSLNGVSNTEAFF. This chain uses TRBV5-4 with TRBJ1-1; D gene unclear. Trimming left V 2 bases short and J 1 base short, with 12 bases between. Germline V gene data show CDR1 as SGHNT and CDR2 as YYREEE (reference sequence). The CDR3 sequence is 15 residues long.

The CDR3 nucleotides are TGCAGCGTTGAAGCACAGGAGACTAACTATGGCTACACCTTC. It encodes CSVEAQETNYGYTF. The J gene is TRBJ1-2, the V gene TRBV29-1, with D perhaps TRBD1 (5 bases). This CDR3 is built from 14 residues. Germline CDR1 SQVTM, CDR2 ANQGSEA. Deletions cut 1 base from V and 0 bases from J, with 9 bases between. Drawing the rest from reference TRBV29-1 and TRBJ1-2, the complete variable domain is SAVISQKPSRDICQRGTSLTIQCQVDSQVTMMFWYRQQPGQSLTLIATANQGSEATYESGFVIDKFPISRPNLTFSTLTVSNMSPEDSSIYLCSVEAQETNYGYTFGSGTRLTVV.

This clone occurred once. CDR3 protein: CASSGRTRDGYTF. DNA of the CDR3: TGTGCCAGCAGCGGCAGGACAAGGGATGGCTACACCTTC. The chain uses TRBV7-8 and TRBJ1-2, with D possibly matching TRBD1 (5 bases). The V gene's germline CDR1 is SGHVS and CDR2 FQNEAQ. The CDR3 runs 13 residues. V gave up 5 bases and J gave up 6 bases, with 13 bases separating them.

The rearrangement links TRBV6-5 to TRBJ1-1; possibly TRBD1 for D (6 bases). From germline, CDR1 is MNHEY and CDR2 SVGAGI. There are 12 residues in the CDR3. Trimming pared 7 bases from V and 7 bases from J, leaving 13 bases between. CDR3: CASTRGQLEAFF. The CDR3 region has the DNA TGTGCCAGCACTCGGGGACAACTTGAAGCTTTCTTT.

In the case of this clone: At one of its ends the junction is not consistent with the germline gene, which may arise from a read error. The V call is TRBV4-3, the J call TRBJ1-5, with D uncertain. Germline CDR1 LGHNA, CDR2 YSLEER. The CDR3 is made up of 15 amino acids. The CDR3 DNA sequence: TGCGCCAGCAGCAAAGACGGCCATAGCAATCAGCCCCAGCATTTT. Amino acids: CASSKDGHSNQPQHF.

V is TRBV5-1 and J is TRBJ1-6, with D possibly TRBD1 on 5 matching bases. The CDR3 consists of 16 residues. In germline, CDR1 is SGHRS, CDR2 YFSETQ. V lost 4 bases and J lost 1, with 12 bases in between. The CDR3 loop is CASSPVGGSYNSPLHF. CDR3 in DNA: TGCGCCAGCAGCCCCGTGGGGGGGTCCTATAATTCACCCCTCCACTTT.

The chain employs TRBV18 and TRBJ2-2; 7 bases fit TRBD1. This CDR3 is 15 amino acids long. From germline, CDR1 is KGHSH and CDR2 LQKENI. V lost 1 base and J lost 7; bases outside the gene matches: 6. This CDR3 is CASSPQEGGIGELFF. The CDR3, as DNA: TGTGCCAGCTCACCACAGGAAGGGGGCATCGGGGAGCTGTTTTTT.

This CDR3 reads CASSSGAASKAFF. Here the CDR3 DNA reads TGTGCCAGCAGCTCAGGGGCAGCCAGCAAAGCTTTCTTT. The V call is TRBV12-3 or TRBV12-4, the J call TRBJ1-1, with D tentatively TRBD1 (6 bases). The V end lost 6 bases, the J end lost 9 bases, and 17 bases lay between the germline ends. The CDR3 is 13 amino acids.

The chain uses TRBV7-9 and TRBJ2-5; TRBD2 agrees at 9 bases. Losses at the gene ends were 2 bases for V and 5 bases for J; bases not matched to a gene: 9. The CDR3 spans 16 residues. Germline CDR1 and CDR2: SEHNR and FQNEAQ (reference sequence). CDR3 residues: CASSLISGGIWETQYF. In DNA, the CDR3 is TGTGCCAGCAGCTTAATTAGCGGGGGTATTTGGGAGACCCAGTACTTC.